These 6 T cell receptor beta chains came from one sample sequenced in a study of CD8 T cells in Susac syndrome. RNA was extracted with the RNeasy kit, and a quantity of about 0.5 to 1 ug was reverse transcribed using random hexamers. TCRdb re-analysed the immunoSEQ multiplex PCR reads in MiXCR, keeping a single row per CDR3 protein. The table includes just over 150,000 distinct CDR3 sequences, 95% to 96% detected once. The sequencing sample was made of CD8+ T cells from PBMCs. The receptors were sampled from a human donor with multiple sclerosis.

This clonotype was seen once. The genes are TRBV30 and TRBJ2-2, with D unclear. This CDR3 spans 12 amino acids. The V end was cut by 0 bases, the J end by 6 bases, with 5 bases between. Germline CDR1 GTSNPN, CDR2 SVGIG (reference sequence). The DNA of the CDR3 is TGTGCCTGGAGTGTACTATCCGGGGAGCTGTTTTTT. Protein product: CAWSVLSGELFF.

CDR3 in DNA: TGTGCCAGCAGTCCCACATTCGTGGATGAGCAGTTCTTC. Translated: CASSPTFVDEQFF. V and J are TRBV12-3 or TRBV12-4 and TRBJ2-1, with D uncertain. The CDR3 has 13 amino acids. The germline V and J ends were trimmed by 5 bases and 8 bases, with 13 bases remaining between them.

This clonotype was counted between two and nine times. V and J are TRBV6-6 and TRBJ2-1; the match to TRBD2 covers 7 bases. The J segment lost 4 bases and the V segment lost 5 bases, leaving 5 bases of the junction unmatched. The germline CDR1 and CDR2 sequences are MNHNY and SVGAGI (reference sequence). This CDR3 has 14 residues. CDR3 in DNA: TGTGCCAGCAGTCCCGGGACTACTTACAATGAGCAGTTCTTC. Its protein is CASSPGTTYNEQFF.

The V gene is TRBV4-1, the J gene TRBJ2-3, with 11 positions matching TRBD2. The V gene's germline CDR1 is MGHRA and CDR2 YSYEKL. This CDR3 contains 16 residues. V was clipped by 5 bases and J by 5 bases; unmatched bases: 9. Here the CDR3 DNA reads TGCGCCAGCAGCTATAGCGGGGGGGCCGCGGTAGATACGCAGTATTTT. Translation gives CASSYSGGAAVDTQYF.

This sequence joins TRBV20-1 and TRBJ2-5, with TRBD1 matching over 10 bases. V lost 8 bases, J lost 0 bases, and 6 bases stayed unmatched. The length of the CDR3 is 14 residues. Germline values: CDR1 DFQATT, CDR2 SNEGSKA (reference sequence). The CDR3 protein is CSLPGQGYQETQYF. The CDR3 nucleotides are TGCAGTCTTCCGGGACAGGGGTACCAAGAGACCCAGTACTTC.

The genes are TRBV6-1 and TRBJ2-7; 8 bases are shared with TRBD2. The CDR3 is 13 residues long. Unmatched junction bases numbered 3, after V lost 4 bases and J lost 4 bases. Germline V lookup: CDR1 MNHNS, CDR2 SASEGT. CDR3 sequence (DNA): TGTGCCAGCAGTGGGACTAGCCAATACGAGCAGTACTTC. Its protein is CASSGTSQYEQYF.